One and the same sample provided the 5 T cell receptor beta chains below, sequenced in a study of graft-versus-host responses after intestinal transplantation. These receptors lack a known antigen. The data were produced by immunoSEQ multiplex PCR, yet TCRdb's version contains in-frame clones alone and is incomplete. Of roughly 75,000 clones in the sample, 91% were seen once. The specimen was unstimulated CD4+ T cells sorted from spleen or lymph node cells, collected before intestinal transplant. These TCRs come from a human donor who received an intestinal transplant.

CDR3 DNA: TGCGCCAGCAGCCCCCGACAGGGTGCGAACACTGAAGCTTTCTTT. Protein product: CASSPRQGANTEAFF. V is TRBV4-1 and J is TRBJ1-1; 7 bases fit TRBD1. The CDR3 is 15 amino acids. J lost 1 base, V lost 4 bases, and 6 bases had no gene match. Germline V gene lookup returns CDR1 MGHRA and CDR2 YSYEKL.

There are a few counts of this clone. V is TRBV2 and J is TRBJ2-7; 7 nucleotides agree with TRBD1. CDR3 length: 12 amino acids. Trimming took 3 bases from V and 4 from J; bases not matched to a gene: 0. From germline, CDR1 is SNHLY and CDR2 FYNNEI. For the CDR3, the DNA is TGTGCCAGCAGTGAGACAGGGTACGAGCAGTACTTC. This sequence encodes CASSETGYEQYF.

The genes are TRBV7-6 and TRBJ2-2; 7 bases fit TRBD1. The CDR3 runs 17 residues. Losses at the gene ends were 5 bases for V and 7 bases for J; bases not matched to a gene: 16. Germline values: CDR1 SGHVS, CDR2 FNYEAQ. CDR3 DNA: TGTGCCAGCAGCGCCCGACAGGGCTCGGACCCTGGCGGGGAGCTGTTTTTT. Protein product: CASSARQGSDPGGELFF.

The V call is TRBV4-1, the J call TRBJ2-3, with D tentatively TRBD1 (5 bases). The CDR3 has 13 residues. Trimming removed 1 base at V and 3 bases at J, with 5 bases between. Germline V gene lookup returns CDR1 MGHRA and CDR2 YSYEKL. The CDR3 spells CASSQAGTDTQYF. In DNA, the CDR3 is TGCGCCAGCAGCCAAGCAGGGACAGATACGCAGTATTTT.

The rearrangement links TRBV6-6 to TRBJ2-5, with 8 bases fitting TRBD2. The CDR3 consists of 14 residues. Germline V gives CDR1 MNHNY, CDR2 SVGAGI (reference sequence). After removal of 7 bases from V and 5 bases from J, the junction contained 9 bases not matched to a gene. The CDR3 region is CASNVGGAWETQYF. As DNA, the CDR3 is TGTGCCAGCAATGTCGGGGGGGCGTGGGAGACCCAGTACTTC.